The entry below describes one T cell receptor (beta chain). What it recognizes is unknown. V was trimmed by 2 bases and J by 3 bases, leaving 10 bases between them. CDR3 length equals 14 residues. The germline V gene encodes CDR1 SGHTA and CDR2 FQGTGA. The primer mix had 60 Vbeta and 13 Jbeta primers. The data were produced by immunoSEQ multiplex PCR, yet TCRdb's version contains in-frame clones alone and is incomplete. The top ten hold 3.7% of the sample, which has approximately 150,000 clones, approximately 75% seen once. The sample originates from a study of cytomegalovirus exposure and HLA in healthy donors. General observations from the study: Investigators reported fewer than 200 TCR beta chains as tied to cytomegalovirus.

The V gene is TRBV7-3, the J gene TRBJ1-1, with a possible D match to TRBD1 (5 bases). This sequence originates from a man aged 25 to 40 in good health and CMV-seropositive. The sequenced sample consisted of PBMCs. In nucleotides, the CDR3 is TGTGCCAGCAGCTTATCAGGGAGGGACACTGAAGCTTTCTTT. This sequence encodes CASSLSGRDTEAFF. Together with reference TRBV7-3 and TRBJ1-1, the CDR3 gives the full variable domain: GAGVSQTPSNKVTEKGKYVELRCDPISGHTALYWYRQSLGQGPEFLIYFQGTGAADDSGLPNDRFFAVRPEGSVSTLKIQRTERGDSAVYLCASSLSGRDTEAFFGQGTRLTVV.